This T cell receptor (beta chain) was sequenced during a study of blood T cell repertoires in COVID-19. Study as a whole: COVID-19 samples from acute and convalescent phases originated in the United States, Italy and Spain.

This clone occurred once. Methods used by the authors: Cell counts per sample came from amplifying reference gene primers. TCRdb's table, derived via immunoSEQ multiplex PCR, lists solely in-frame clones and lacks some. Clonal size and the V and J genes are those of that table, whereas D and trimming came from the DNA. The sample shows under 250,000 clones, roughly 85% of them seen only once. V lost 6 bases and J lost 9; bases outside the gene matches: 12. This CDR3 has 17 residues. Germline CDR1 and CDR2: SGHRS and YFSETQ. Material: peripheral blood. The chain has TRBV5-1 and TRBJ2-1; 16 bases match TRBD2. The sequence came from a woman in her 70s with active or convalescent COVID-19. The CDR3 region is CASIPPGLAGGSGEQFF. The CDR3 nucleotides read TGCGCCAGCATCCCACCGGGACTAGCGGGGGGGAGTGGTGAGCAGTTCTTC.